The T cell receptor (beta chain) described here comes from a study of technical replicates of blood from several donors. Generated by immunoSEQ multiplex PCR, the TCRdb table keeps only in-frame clones and is missing some. The sample holds about 76,000 clones, roughly nine tenths seen once. The CDR3 has 13 residues. Looked up from germline, CDR1 is MRHNA and CDR2 is SNTAGT. Trimming left V 2 bases short and J 4 bases short, with 8 bases between. The V call is TRBV6-4, the J call TRBJ1-1, with no clear D. The TCR comes from a human donor in good health. Sequencing was performed on T cells isolated from PBMCs. The CDR3 nucleotides are TGTGCCAGCAGTGACACGGGAAGCACTGAAGCTTTCTTT. It translates to CASSDTGSTEAFF.